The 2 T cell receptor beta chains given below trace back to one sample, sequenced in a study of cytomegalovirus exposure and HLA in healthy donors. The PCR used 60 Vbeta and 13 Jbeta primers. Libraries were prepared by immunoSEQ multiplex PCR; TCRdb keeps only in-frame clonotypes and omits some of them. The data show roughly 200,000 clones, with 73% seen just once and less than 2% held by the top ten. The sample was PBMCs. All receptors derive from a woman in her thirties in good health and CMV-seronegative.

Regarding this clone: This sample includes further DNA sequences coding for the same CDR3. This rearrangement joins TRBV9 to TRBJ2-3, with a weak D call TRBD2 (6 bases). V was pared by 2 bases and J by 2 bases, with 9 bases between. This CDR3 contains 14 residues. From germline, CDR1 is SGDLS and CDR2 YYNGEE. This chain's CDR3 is CASSVAGSTDTQYF. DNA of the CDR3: TGTGCCAGCAGCGTTGCGGGATCCACAGATACGCAGTATTTT.

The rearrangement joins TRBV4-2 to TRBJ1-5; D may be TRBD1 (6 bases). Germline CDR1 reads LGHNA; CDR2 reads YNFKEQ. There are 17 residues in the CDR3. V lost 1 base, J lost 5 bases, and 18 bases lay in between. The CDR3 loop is CASSQAGRGSPDQPQHF. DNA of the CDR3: TGTGCCAGCAGCCAAGCAGGCAGGGGAAGCCCCGATCAGCCCCAGCATTTT.